This passage covers 5 T cell receptor beta chains from one sample sequenced in a study of T cells expressing NK-cell markers. TCRdb re-called the 5' RACE reads; every CDR3 protein appears as one record, without DNA. In all, the sample yields over 120,000 distinct CDR3 sequences. Sequencing was performed on blood T cells: a sorted CD56 or NKG2C T cell subset, CD4+ or CD8+ T cells, or bulk PBMC T cells (not recorded which). The receptors shown here come from a man aged 18-30 years in good health.

J is TRBJ1-1 and V is TRBV19. CDR1 is LNHDA, CDR2 SQIVND, per germline (reference sequence). This CDR3 contains 14 residues. This CDR3 reads CASIRYGLNTEAFF.

V is TRBV5-6 and J is TRBJ2-1; TCRdb designates TRBD1, a call that cannot be tested without DNA. The germline V gene encodes CDR1 SGHDT and CDR2 YYEEEE. This CDR3 region has 16 residues. CDR3 protein: CASSLAGHSSYNEQFF. Full variable domain (outside the CDR3, taken from reference TRBV5-6 and TRBJ2-1): DAGVTQSPTHLIKTRGQQVTLRCSPKSGHDTVSWYQQALGQGPQFIFQYYEEEERQRGNFPDRFSGHQFPNYSSELNVNALLLGDSALYLCASSLAGHSSYNEQFFGPGTRLTVL.

The V gene is TRBV5-1, the J gene TRBJ2-3; TCRdb names TRBD2, which stays unverified in the absence of DNA. CDR1 and CDR2 (germline): SGHRS, YFSETQ. The CDR3 contains 18 residues. This CDR3 is CASSSGTSGRMGTDTQYF.

The V call is TRBV27, the J call TRBJ2-2; TCRdb's D call, TRBD2, is unchecked because there is no DNA. Germline CDR1 MNHEY, CDR2 SMNVEV (reference sequence). This CDR3 is 12 amino acids long. The chain's CDR3 is CASGPGGGELFF.

This chain's CDR3 is CSVLGLAGGPDPNEQFF. This chain connects TRBV29-1 to TRBJ2-1; the D gene TCRdb calls, TRBD2, cannot be checked with no DNA. The CDR3 totals 17 residues. Germline V gene data show CDR1 as SQVTM and CDR2 as ANQGSEA.